The rows below give T cell receptor beta chains drawn from one sample of a study of cytomegalovirus exposure and HLA in healthy donors. Clones were read by immunoSEQ multiplex PCR, and TCRdb kept only the in-frame ones, dropping some. The sample has 150,000 to 200,000 clones, 65% to 75% seen once. The sequenced sample was PBMCs. The receptors originated from a human donor in good health. The conserved cysteine and the conserved F or W are not part of the CDR3 here. The order of the fields is J gene, V gene, CDR3 protein.

>TRBJ2-7|TRBV13
ASSFSPPLEQY
>TRBJ2-7|TRBV5-6
ASSLAGTGGVVRH
>TRBJ2-1|TRBV6-5
ASSYSSGQVYNEQF
>TRBJ1-5|TRBV19
ASSTGTGNQPQH
>TRBJ1-4|TRBV5-1
ASSDRGRGRTNEKLF
>TRBJ1-4|TRBV4-3
ASSQDHRGAEKLF
>TRBJ1-2|TRBV6-1
ASSDWDRGVYGYT
>TRBJ1-2|TRBV7-2
ASSLGPGGGYGYT
>TRBJ1-2|TRBV7-3
ASSAPDRGNYGYT
>TRBJ2-3|TRBV11-2
ASSLERTASGGDTQY
>TRBJ1-2|TRBV11-2
ASSLAGQGGGYT
>TRBJ2-3|TRBV7-9
ASSPEGGGPTDTQY
>TRBJ2-3|TRBV4-3
ASSQDPTGTGVNTQY
>TRBJ2-1|TRBV7-9
ASSTRLAGEQF
>TRBJ1-1|TRBV6-5
ASSYSISGNTEAF
>TRBJ1-1|TRBV30
AWSVQGARGAF
>TRBJ1-3|TRBV6-4
ASGLGRDTIGSTIY
>TRBJ1-1|TRBV4-1
ASSRIGNTEAF
>TRBJ2-1|TRBV6-5
ASSTRDRGDNEQF
>TRBJ2-7|TRBV19
ASSIGVGLAGTYEQY
>TRBJ1-1|TRBV5-1
ASSLGDLGPGLKKAF
>TRBJ2-3|TRBV27
ASSLSPGWEDTQY
>TRBJ2-7|TRBV18
ASSRAGTSPYEQY
>TRBJ2-7|TRBV6-1
ASSEAVQRPYEQY
>TRBJ2-1|TRBV20-1
SATSRNEQF
>TRBJ2-5|TRBV6-5
ASSYIGGGETQY
>TRBJ2-3|TRBV10-3
AISEQSGGRADTQY
>TRBJ2-5|TRBV6-6
ASSLPGAQETQY
>TRBJ2-2|TRBV7-8
ASSLARWTGANTGELF
>.|TRBV12-5
ASGMAQGGSYEQY
>TRBJ1-5|TRBV5-5
ASSMLTGANQPQH
>TRBJ1-4|TRBV27
ASSSPTGTGGSNEKLF
>TRBJ2-1|TRBV2
ASSETDRGGDEQF
>TRBJ1-1|TRBV19
ASSIALANTEAF
>TRBJ1-1|TRBV6-5
ASSRDTEAF
>TRBJ1-1|TRBV7-9
ASSLGAHRAEAF
>TRBJ1-2|TRBV11-2
ASSLGWGGYT
>TRBJ2-3|TRBV11-3
ASSRSSSGGTDTQY
>TRBJ1-2|TRBV7-9
ASSSWTGNYGYT
>TRBJ2-2|TRBV5-4
ASSSGLAGTGELF
>TRBJ2-7|TRBV10-3
AISESDRALYEQY
>TRBJ1-3|TRBV7-9
ASSSSAVPLGNTIY
>TRBJ1-6|TRBV9
ASSGGGSPLH
>TRBJ2-7|TRBV28
ASSQVSPYEQY
>TRBJ2-5|TRBV7-9
ASSPDRKKETQY
>TRBJ1-2|TRBV28
ASSYSGERYGYT
>TRBJ2-7|TRBV6-6
ASSYGTRIYEQY
>TRBJ1-5|TRBV19
ASSIRANQPQH
>TRBJ1-6|TRBV5-1
ASSQNRGSNSPLH